A single sample is the source of the 2 T cell receptor beta chains below, sequenced in a study of blood T cell repertoires in COVID-19. Libraries were prepared by immunoSEQ multiplex PCR; TCRdb keeps only in-frame clonotypes and omits some of them. The sample consists of about 130,000 clones, under 95% of them appearing once. Sequenced: peripheral blood. The receptors here all came from a man between 45 and 60 years old with active COVID-19.

The V call is TRBV7-8, the J call TRBJ2-2; 7 nucleotides match TRBD2. The CDR3 length is 15 residues. Germline V lookup: CDR1 SGHVS, CDR2 FQNEAQ. Losses at the gene ends were 5 bases for V and 6 bases for J; bases not matched to a gene: 9. In nucleotides, the CDR3 is TGTGCCAGCAGCACCGGGACTATCGGACCCGGGGAGCTGTTTTTT. Protein: CASSTGTIGPGELFF.

CDR3 DNA: TGTGCCAGCAGTTTGGGGAGGGGTGAGACCCAGTACTTC. As protein: CASSLGRGETQYF. The genes are TRBV2 and TRBJ2-5; 7 nucleotides match TRBD2. Germline CDR1 reads SNHLY; CDR2 reads FYNNEI. The CDR3 totals 13 residues. Unmatched junction bases numbered 5, after V lost 5 bases and J lost 5 bases.